This T cell receptor (beta chain) came from a study of T cells expressing NK-cell markers. Study-level background: Seven donors tested HCMV-seropositive and one tested seronegative among the eight sequenced.

5'RACE template switching built TCR beta cDNA with unique molecular identifiers. From its re-call of the 5' RACE reads, TCRdb lists each CDR3 protein once, without DNA. Its listing shows a few hundred thousand distinct CDR3 sequences. There are 11 residues in the CDR3. The germline CDR1 and CDR2 sequences are LGHDT and YNNKEL (reference sequence). About this clonotype itself: Its antigen is as yet unknown.

Findings of the study overall: Leadership of the CD3+CD56-NKG2C+ fraction also belonged to these clonotypes in a handful of donors. For six donors, the dominant NKG2C+ clonotypes made up roughly 1.0-7.5% of their CD8+ T cells.

This clonotype was sampled from a man aged 18-69 years in good health. Sequencing was carried out using blood T cells: a sorted CD56 or NKG2C T cell subset, CD4+ or CD8+ T cells, or bulk PBMC T cells (not recorded which). This chain connects TRBV3-1 to TRBJ2-5. This CDR3 reads CASSREVTQYF.